A single TCR beta chain is shown here with its context. What it binds is not known. Germline V lookup: CDR1 SGHRS, CDR2 YFSETQ. The V gene end was trimmed by 5 bases and the J gene end by 2 bases; junction bases not matched to a gene: 7. The length of the CDR3 is 15 residues. This specimen belongs to a study of PD-L1 blockade in urothelial cancer. Study context: Blood samples had a median of about 150,000 T cells.

Patient sample counts ranged from 1 to 8, pretreatment and on-treatment. Study results and caveats: A below-median TCR clonality in blood before treatment predicted better survival.

Synthetic TCR analog templates were spiked into all PCRs individually. The assay was immunoSEQ multiplex PCR, and TCRdb's table has in-frame clones only and misses some. The sample has tens of thousands of clones; more than 70% are singletons. J is TRBJ1-5 and V is TRBV5-1; 7 bases are shared with TRBD1. The sequence derives from a man aged 45-65 years with urothelial cancer. The sequenced sample was PBMCs, obtained around atezolizumab (anti-PD-L1) treatment. CDR3 sequence: CASRATGAGNQPQHF. DNA for the CDR3: TGCGCCAGCAGGGCTACAGGGGCGGGCAATCAGCCCCAGCATTTT.